Here is one T cell receptor beta chain with its context. Researchers prepared the TCRbeta library using unique molecular identifiers, the study reports. From the PCR reads, TCRdb called clonotypes with MiXCR, one entry per CDR3 protein. Of 200,000 to 250,000 distinct CDR3 sequences in the sample, around 9.6% were seen once. CDR1 KGHDR and CDR2 SFDVKD come from the germline V gene. The CDR3 loop spans 14 amino acids. V was pared by 3 bases and J by 3 bases, with 1 base of the junction left unmatched. The sample belongs to a study of T-cell reconstitution after alpha-beta-depleted transplantation in children.

Sequencing was performed on PBMCs from the stem cell graft donor, taken from the stem cell graft. The chain recombines TRBV24-1 with TRBJ2-3, with TRBD1 matching 8 bases. This clonotype was obtained from a human donor who donated a stem cell graft to a child with acute lymphoblastic leukemia. The CDR3 DNA reads as TGTGCCACCAGTGATGACAGGGGTACAGATACGCAGTATTTT. Translating it yields CATSDDRGTDTQYF.